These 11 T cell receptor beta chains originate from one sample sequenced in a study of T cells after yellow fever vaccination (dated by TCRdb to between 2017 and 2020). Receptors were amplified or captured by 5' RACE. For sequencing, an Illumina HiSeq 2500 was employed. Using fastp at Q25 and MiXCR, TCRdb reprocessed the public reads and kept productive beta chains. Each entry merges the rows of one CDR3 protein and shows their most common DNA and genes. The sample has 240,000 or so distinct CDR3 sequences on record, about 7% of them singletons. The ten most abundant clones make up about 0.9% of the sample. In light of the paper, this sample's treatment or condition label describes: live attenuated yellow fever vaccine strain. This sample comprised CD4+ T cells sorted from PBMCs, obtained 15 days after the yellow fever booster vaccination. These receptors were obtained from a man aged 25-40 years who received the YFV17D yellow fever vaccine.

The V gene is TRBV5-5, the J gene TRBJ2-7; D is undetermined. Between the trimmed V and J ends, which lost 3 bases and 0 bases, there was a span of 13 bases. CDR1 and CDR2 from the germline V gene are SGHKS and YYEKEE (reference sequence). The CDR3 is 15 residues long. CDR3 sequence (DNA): TGTGCCAGCAGCTCTACCGCAAAGAACTCCTACGAGCAGTACTTC. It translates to CASSSTAKNSYEQYF. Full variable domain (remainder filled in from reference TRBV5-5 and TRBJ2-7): DAGVTQSPTHLIKTRGQQVTLRCSPISGHKSVSWYQQVLGQGPQFIFQYYEKEERGRGNFPDRFSARQFPNYSSELNVNALLLGDSALYLCASSSTAKNSYEQYFGPGTRLTVT.

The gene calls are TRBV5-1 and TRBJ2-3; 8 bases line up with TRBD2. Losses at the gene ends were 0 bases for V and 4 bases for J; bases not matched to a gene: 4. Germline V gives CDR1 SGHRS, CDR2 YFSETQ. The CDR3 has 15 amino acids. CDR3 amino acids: CASSLASREADTQYF. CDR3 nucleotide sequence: TGCGCCAGCAGCTTGGCCTCGCGGGAGGCAGATACGCAGTATTTT.

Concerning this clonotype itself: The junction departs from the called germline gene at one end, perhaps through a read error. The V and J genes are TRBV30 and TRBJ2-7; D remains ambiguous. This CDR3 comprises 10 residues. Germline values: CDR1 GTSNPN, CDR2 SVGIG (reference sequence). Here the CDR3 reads CAWSDNRKHF. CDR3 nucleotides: TGTGCCTGGAGTGACAATCGGAAGCACTTC.

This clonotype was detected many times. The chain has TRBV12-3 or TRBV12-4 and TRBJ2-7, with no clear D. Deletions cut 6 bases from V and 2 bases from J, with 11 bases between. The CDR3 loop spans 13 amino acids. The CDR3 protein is CASSLRGTYEQYF. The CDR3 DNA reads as TGTGCCAGCAGCTTGCGCGGAACCTACGAGCAGTACTTC.

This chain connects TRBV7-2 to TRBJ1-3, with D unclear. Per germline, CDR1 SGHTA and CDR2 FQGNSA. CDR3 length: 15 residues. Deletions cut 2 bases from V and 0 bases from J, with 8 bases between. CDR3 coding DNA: TGTGCCAGCAGCTTAAGAGGGAGCTCTGGAAACACCATATATTTT. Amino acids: CASSLRGSSGNTIYF.

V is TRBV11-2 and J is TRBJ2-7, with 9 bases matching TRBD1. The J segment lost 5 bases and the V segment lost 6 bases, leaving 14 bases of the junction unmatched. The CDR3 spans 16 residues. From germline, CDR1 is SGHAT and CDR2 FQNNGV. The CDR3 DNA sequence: TGTGCCAGCAGTTATCAAACCGGGACAGGGCATCACGAGCAGTACTTC. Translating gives CASSYQTGTGHHEQYF.

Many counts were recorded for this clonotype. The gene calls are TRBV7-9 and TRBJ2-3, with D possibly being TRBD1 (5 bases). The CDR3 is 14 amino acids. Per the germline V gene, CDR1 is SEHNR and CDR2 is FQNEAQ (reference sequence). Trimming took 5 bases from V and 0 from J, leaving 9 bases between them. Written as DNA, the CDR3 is TGTGCCAGCAGCCAACGACAGAGCACAGATACGCAGTATTTT. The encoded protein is CASSQRQSTDTQYF.

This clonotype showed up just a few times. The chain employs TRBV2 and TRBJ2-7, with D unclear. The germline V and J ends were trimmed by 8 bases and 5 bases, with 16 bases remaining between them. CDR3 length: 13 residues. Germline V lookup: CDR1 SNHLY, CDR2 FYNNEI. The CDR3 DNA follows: TGTGCCAGCGCCTTGTTGATTCGGGACGAGCAGTACTTC. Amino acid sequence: CASALLIRDEQYF.

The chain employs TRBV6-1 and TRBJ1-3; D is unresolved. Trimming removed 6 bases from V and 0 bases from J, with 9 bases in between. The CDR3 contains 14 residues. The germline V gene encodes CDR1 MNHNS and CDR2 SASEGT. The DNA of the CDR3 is TGTGCCAGCAGCTCCGTAAGCTCTGGAAACACCATATATTTT. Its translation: CASSSVSSGNTIYF.

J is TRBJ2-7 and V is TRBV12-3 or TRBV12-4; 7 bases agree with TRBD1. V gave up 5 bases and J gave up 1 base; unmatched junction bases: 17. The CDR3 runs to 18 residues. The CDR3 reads CASSHRHKPGQPSYEQYF. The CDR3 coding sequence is TGTGCCAGCAGTCATAGACATAAGCCGGGACAGCCTTCCTACGAGCAGTACTTC.

The CDR3 spells CASSLSGDDFYEQYF. In DNA form, the CDR3 reads TGTGCCAGCAGCTTATCAGGGGATGACTTCTACGAGCAGTACTTC. The genes are TRBV7-2 and TRBJ2-7, with D perhaps TRBD1 (6 bases). Trimming shortened V by 2 bases and J by 3 bases, and 14 bases separated the two germline ends. Germline V CDR1 and CDR2: SGHTA, FQGNSA. This CDR3 contains 15 residues.